This T cell receptor beta chain was identified during a study of blood T cell repertoires in COVID-19. Study overall: Sample material is recorded as cDNA or gDNA derived from T cells, B-cell-depleted T cells, or PBMCs.

Clones were sequenced by immunoSEQ multiplex PCR, and TCRdb holds only the in-frame ones, with some missing. This sample has 200,000 to 300,000 clones; over 75% occur once, and the top ten carry under 0.95%. Trimming cost V 3 bases and J 4 bases, with 5 bases left between them. Germline V CDR1 and CDR2: SEHNR, FQNEAQ (reference sequence). This CDR3 contains 12 residues. This sequence originates from a woman under 40 with acute or convalescent COVID-19. The chain links TRBV7-9 to TRBJ2-3; no clear D gene. Sequencing was performed on peripheral blood. DNA of the CDR3: TGTGCCAGCAGCTTGGCCCCAGATACGCAGTATTTT. As protein: CASSLAPDTQYF.